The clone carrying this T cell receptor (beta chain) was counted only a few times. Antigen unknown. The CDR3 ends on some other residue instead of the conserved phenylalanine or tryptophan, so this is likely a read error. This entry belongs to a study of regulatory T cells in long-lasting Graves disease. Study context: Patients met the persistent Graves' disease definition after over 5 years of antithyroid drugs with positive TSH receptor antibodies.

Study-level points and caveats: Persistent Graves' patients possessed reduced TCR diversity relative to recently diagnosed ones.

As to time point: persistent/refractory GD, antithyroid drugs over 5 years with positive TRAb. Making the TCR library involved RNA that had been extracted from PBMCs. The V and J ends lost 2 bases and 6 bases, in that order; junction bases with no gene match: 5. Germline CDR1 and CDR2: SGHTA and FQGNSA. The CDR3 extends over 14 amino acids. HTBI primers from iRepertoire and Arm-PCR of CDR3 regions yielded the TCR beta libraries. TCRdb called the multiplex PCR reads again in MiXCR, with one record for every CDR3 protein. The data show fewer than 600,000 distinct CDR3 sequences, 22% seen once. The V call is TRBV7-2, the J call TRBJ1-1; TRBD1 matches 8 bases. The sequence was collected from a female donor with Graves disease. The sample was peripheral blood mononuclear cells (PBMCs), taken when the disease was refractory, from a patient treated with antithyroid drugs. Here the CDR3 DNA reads TGTGCCAGCAGCTTAAGGCCGACAGGGGCTGAAGCTTTCCTT. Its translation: CASSLRPTGAEAFL.